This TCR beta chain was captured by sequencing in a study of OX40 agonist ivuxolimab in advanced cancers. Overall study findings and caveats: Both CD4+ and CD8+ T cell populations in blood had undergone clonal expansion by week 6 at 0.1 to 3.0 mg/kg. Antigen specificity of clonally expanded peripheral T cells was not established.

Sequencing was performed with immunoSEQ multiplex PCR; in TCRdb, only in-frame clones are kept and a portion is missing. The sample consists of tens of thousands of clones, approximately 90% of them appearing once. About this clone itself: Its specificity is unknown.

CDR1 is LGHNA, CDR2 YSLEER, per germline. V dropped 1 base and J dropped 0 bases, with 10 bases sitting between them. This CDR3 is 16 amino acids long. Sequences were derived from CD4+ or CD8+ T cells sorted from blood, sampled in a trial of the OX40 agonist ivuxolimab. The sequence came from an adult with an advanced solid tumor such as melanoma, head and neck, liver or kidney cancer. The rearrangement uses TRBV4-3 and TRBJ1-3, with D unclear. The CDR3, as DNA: TGCGCCAGCAGCCAAGCCCCGGCAGGCTCTGGAAACACCATATATTTT. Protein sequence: CASSQAPAGSGNTIYF.